The entry below describes one T cell receptor beta chain. Its antigen is not known. These data belong to a study of shared clonotypes between healthy human individuals. Study findings and constraints: Non-shared clonotypes had lower generation probabilities than those shared by all four donors. Compared with memory subsets, naive subsets generally had larger estimated richness.

Free of recent acute infections or vaccinations, the donors were healthy HIV-negative adults. Authors' methods: With immunoSEQ giving junction-only sequences and no quality scores, filtering differed. Sequencing was performed with immunoSEQ multiplex PCR; in TCRdb, only in-frame clones are kept and a portion is missing. D and trimming were read from the DNA, whereas the V and J calls and clone size are those reported in that table. This repertoire shows 950,000 to 1,200,000 clones, approximately 77% found once; its top ten account for roughly 0.82%. The sequence derives from a man aged 18 to 29 in good health. Some clones in this sample may be carry-over from other donors' samples. Sequencing used memory CD4+ T cells from PBMCs. Subset defined: CD45RA-negative fraction.

CDR3 sequence reads: CASSPRTGSGAGELFF. The DNA for the CDR3 is TGTGCCAGCTCACCACGGACAGGGAGCGGGGCCGGGGAGCTGTTTTTT. The V call is TRBV18, the J call TRBJ2-2; a possible D gene is TRBD1 (8 bases). Per germline, CDR1 KGHSH and CDR2 LQKENI. The CDR3 has 16 amino acids. V was clipped by 1 base and J by 6 bases, with 15 bases between them.